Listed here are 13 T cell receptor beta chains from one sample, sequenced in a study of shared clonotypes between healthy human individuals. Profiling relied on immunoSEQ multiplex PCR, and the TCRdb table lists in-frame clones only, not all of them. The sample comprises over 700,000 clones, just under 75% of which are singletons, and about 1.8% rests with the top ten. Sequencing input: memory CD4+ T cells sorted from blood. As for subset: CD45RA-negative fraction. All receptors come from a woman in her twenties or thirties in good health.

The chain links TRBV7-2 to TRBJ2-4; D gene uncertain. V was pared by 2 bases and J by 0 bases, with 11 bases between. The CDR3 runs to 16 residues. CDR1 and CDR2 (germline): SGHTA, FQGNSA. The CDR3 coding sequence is TGTGCCAGCAGCTTAAACGCGTTGCTAGCCAAAAACATTCAGTACTTC. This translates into CASSLNALLAKNIQYF.

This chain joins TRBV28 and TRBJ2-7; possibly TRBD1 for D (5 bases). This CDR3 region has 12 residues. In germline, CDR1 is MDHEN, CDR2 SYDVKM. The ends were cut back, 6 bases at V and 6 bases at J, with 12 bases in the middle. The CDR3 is CASSRSRGEQYF. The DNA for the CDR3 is TGTGCCAGCAGCCGCTCAAGGGGCGAGCAGTACTTC.

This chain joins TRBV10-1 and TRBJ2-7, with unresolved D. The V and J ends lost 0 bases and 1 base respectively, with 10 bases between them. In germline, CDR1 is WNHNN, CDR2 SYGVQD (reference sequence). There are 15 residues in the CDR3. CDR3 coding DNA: TGCGCCAGCAGTGAGTCTGGCAGCCTATCCTACGAGCAGTACTTC. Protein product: CASSESGSLSYEQYF.

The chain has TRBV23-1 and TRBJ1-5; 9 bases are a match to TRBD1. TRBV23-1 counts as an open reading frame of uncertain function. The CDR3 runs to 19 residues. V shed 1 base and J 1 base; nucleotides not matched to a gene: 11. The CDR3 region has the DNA TGCGCCAGCAGTCAATTTAGGGACAGGGACGTCGCGAGCAATCAGCCCCAGCATTTT. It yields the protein CASSQFRDRDVASNQPQHF.

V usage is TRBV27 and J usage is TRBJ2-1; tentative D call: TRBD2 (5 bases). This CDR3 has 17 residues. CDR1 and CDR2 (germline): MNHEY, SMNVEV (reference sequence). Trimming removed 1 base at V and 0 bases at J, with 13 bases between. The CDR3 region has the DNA TGTGCCAGCAGTTTATTCCCAGCGGAGAACTCCTACAATGAGCAGTTCTTC. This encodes CASSLFPAENSYNEQFF.

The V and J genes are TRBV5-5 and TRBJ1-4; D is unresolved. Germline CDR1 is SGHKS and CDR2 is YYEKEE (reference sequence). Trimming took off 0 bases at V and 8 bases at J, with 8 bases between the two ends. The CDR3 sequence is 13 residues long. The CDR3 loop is CASSLDTSEKLFF. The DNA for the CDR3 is TGTGCCAGCAGCTTGGACACCTCAGAAAAACTGTTTTTT.

CDR3 nucleotides: TGTGCCAGCAGTGTGGGTCCAGGCACAGATACGCAGTATTTT. The encoded protein is CASSVGPGTDTQYF. The chain combines TRBV2 with TRBJ2-3, with unresolved D. Trimming took 4 bases from V and 1 from J, leaving 9 bases between them. The CDR3 contains 14 residues. Germline CDR1 and CDR2: SNHLY and FYNNEI.

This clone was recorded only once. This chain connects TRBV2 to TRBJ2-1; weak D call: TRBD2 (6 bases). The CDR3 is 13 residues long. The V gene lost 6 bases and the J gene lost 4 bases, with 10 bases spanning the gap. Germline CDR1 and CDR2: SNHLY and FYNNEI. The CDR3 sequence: CASRGGEYNEQFF. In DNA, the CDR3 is TGTGCCAGCAGGGGGGGAGAGTACAATGAGCAGTTCTTC.

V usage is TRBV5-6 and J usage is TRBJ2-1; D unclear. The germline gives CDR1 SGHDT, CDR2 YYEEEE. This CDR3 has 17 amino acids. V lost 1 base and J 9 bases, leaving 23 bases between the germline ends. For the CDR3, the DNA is TGTGCCAGCAGCTTGTTTAACGGTTGGGAAACTATCCTTGAGCAGTTCTTC. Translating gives CASSLFNGWETILEQFF.

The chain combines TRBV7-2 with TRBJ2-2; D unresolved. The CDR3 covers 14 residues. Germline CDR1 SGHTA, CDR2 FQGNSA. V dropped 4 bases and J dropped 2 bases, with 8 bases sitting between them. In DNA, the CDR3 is TGTGCCAGCAGCTCAGGACGAAACACCGGGGAGCTGTTTTTT. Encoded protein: CASSSGRNTGELFF.

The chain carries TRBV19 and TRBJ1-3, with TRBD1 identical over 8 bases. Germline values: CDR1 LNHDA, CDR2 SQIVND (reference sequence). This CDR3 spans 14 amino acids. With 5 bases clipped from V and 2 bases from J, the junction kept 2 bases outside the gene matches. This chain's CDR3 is CASSWTGPGNTIYF. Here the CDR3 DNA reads TGTGCCAGTAGTTGGACAGGGCCTGGAAACACCATATATTTT.

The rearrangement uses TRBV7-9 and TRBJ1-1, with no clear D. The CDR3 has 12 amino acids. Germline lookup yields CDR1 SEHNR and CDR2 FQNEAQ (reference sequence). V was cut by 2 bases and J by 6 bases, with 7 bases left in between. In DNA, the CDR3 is TGTGCCAGCAGCTTAAATCCCCCTGAAGCTTTCTTT. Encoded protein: CASSLNPPEAFF.

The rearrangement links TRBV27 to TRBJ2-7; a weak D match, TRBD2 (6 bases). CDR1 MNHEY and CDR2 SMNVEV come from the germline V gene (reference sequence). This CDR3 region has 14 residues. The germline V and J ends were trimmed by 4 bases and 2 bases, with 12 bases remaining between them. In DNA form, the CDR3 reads TGTGCCAGCAGTTGGGGACTCGGGACCTACGAGCAGTACTTC. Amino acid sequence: CASSWGLGTYEQYF.